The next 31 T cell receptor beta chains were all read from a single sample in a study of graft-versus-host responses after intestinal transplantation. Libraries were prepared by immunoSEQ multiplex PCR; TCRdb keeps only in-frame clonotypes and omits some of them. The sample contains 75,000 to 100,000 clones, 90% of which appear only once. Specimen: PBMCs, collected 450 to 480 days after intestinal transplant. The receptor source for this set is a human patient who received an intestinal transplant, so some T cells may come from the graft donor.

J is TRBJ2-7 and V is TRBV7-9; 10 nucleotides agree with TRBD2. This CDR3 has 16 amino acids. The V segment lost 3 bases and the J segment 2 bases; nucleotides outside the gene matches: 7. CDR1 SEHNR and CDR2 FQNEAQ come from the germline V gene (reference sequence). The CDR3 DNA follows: TGTGCCAGCAGCTTGCTAGCACTAGCGGGGCCCTACGAGCAGTACTTC. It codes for CASSLLALAGPYEQYF.

The CDR3 reads CASSAGLVDTQYF. CDR3 nucleotides: TGCGCCAGCAGCGCCGGACTAGTGGATACGCAGTATTTT. The rearrangement links TRBV5-1 to TRBJ2-3; 7 positions match TRBD2. The CDR3 is made up of 13 amino acids. After removal of 4 bases from V and 6 bases from J, the junction contained 5 bases not matched to a gene. CDR1 and CDR2 (germline): SGHRS, YFSETQ.

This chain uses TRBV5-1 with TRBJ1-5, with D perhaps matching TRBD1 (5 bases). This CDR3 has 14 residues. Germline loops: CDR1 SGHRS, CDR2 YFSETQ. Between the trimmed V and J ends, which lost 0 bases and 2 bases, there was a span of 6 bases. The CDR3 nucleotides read TGCGCCAGCAGCTTGGGAGGGGGCAATCAGCCCCAGCATTTT. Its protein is CASSLGGGNQPQHF.

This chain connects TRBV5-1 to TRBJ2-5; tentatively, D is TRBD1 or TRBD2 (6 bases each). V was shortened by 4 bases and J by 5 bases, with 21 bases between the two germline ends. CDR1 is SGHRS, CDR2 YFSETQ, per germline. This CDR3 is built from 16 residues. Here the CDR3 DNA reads TGCGCCAGCAGCGGATGGGACTCCGGAGGGGGGGAGACCCAGTACTTC. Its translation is CASSGWDSGGGETQYF.

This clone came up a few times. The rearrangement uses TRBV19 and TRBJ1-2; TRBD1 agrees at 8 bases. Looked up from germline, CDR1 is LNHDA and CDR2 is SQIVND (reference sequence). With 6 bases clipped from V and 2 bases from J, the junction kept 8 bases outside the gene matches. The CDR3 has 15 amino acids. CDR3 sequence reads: CASRGTGSGNYGYTF. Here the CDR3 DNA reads TGTGCCAGTAGGGGGACAGGATCTGGGAACTATGGCTACACCTTC.

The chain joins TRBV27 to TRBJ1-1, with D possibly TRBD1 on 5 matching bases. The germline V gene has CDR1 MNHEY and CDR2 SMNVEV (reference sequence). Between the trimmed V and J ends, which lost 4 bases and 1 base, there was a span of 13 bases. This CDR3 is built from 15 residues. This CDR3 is CASSYIGTPNTEAFF. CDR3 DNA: TGTGCCAGCAGTTATATAGGGACCCCGAACACTGAAGCTTTCTTT.

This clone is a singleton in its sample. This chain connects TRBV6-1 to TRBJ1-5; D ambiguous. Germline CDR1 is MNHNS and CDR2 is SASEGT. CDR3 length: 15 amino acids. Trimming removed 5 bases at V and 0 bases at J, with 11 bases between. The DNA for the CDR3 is TGTGCCAGCAGTCCCATTGGGGATAGCAATCAGCCCCAGCATTTT. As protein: CASSPIGDSNQPQHF.

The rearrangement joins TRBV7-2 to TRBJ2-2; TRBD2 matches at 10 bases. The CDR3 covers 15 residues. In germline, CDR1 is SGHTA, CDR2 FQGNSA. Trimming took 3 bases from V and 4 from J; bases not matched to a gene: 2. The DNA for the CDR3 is TGTGCCAGCAGCTTCACTAGCGGGGCCACCGGGGAGCTGTTTTTT. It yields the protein CASSFTSGATGELFF.

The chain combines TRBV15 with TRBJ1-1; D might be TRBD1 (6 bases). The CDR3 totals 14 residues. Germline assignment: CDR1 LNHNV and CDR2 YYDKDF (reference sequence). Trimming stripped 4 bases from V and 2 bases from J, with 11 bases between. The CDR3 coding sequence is TGTGCCACCAGCAAGAGGGGGGCTAACACTGAAGCTTTCTTT. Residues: CATSKRGANTEAFF. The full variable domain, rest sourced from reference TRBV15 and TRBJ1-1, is DAMVIQNPRYQVTQFGKPVTLSCSQTLNHNVMYWYQQKSSQAPKLLFHYYDKDFNNEADTPDNFQSRRPNTSFCFLDIRSPGLGDTAMYLCATSKRGANTEAFFGQGTRLTVV.

CDR3 DNA: TGTGCCAGCGGGCAGGGGGGAACAACTAATGAAAAACTGTTTTTT. This sequence encodes CASGQGGTTNEKLFF. V gene TRBV25-1 combines with J gene TRBJ1-4, with 7 bases aligning to TRBD1. The CDR3 runs 15 residues. Trimming cost V 8 bases and J 0 bases; bases outside gene matches: 6. Germline values: CDR1 MGHDK, CDR2 SYGVNS.

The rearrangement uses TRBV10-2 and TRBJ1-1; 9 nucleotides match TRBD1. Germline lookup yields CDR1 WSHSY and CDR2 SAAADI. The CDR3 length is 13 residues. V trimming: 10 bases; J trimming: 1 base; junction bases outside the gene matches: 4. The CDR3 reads CATAGQGNTEAFF. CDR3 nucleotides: TGCGCCACTGCGGGACAGGGGAACACTGAAGCTTTCTTT.

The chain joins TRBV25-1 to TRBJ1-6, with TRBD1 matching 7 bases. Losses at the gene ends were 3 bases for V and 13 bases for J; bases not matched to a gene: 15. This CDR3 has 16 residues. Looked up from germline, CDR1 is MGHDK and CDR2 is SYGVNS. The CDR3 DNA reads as TGTGCCAGCAGTGATCGACCGACAGGGCCTTTTACCCCCCTCCACTTT. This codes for CASSDRPTGPFTPLHF.

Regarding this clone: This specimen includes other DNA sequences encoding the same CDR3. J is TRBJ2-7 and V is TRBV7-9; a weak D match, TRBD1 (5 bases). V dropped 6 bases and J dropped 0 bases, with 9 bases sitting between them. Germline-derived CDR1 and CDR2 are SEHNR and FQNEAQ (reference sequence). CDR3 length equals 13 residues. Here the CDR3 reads CASSPGISYEQYF. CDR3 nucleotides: TGTGCCAGCAGTCCAGGGATCTCCTACGAGCAGTACTTC.

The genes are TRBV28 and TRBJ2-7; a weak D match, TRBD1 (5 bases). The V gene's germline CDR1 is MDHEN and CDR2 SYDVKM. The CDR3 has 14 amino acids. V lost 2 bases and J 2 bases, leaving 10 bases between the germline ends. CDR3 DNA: TGTGCCAGCAGTTTAATTATCAGGGCCTACGAGCAGTACTTC. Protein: CASSLIIRAYEQYF.

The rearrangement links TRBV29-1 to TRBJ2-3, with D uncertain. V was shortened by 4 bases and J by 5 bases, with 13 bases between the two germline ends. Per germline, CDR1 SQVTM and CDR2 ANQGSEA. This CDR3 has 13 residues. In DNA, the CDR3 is TGCAGCGTTGTCCCCCAAGGTGGAGATACGCAGTATTTT. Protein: CSVVPQGGDTQYF.

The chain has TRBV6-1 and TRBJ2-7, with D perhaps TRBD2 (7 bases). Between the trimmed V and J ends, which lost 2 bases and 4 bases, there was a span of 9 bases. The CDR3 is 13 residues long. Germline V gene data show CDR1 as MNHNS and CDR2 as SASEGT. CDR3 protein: CASSERGGYEQYF. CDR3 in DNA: TGTGCCAGCAGTGAAAGGGGGGGGTACGAGCAGTACTTC.

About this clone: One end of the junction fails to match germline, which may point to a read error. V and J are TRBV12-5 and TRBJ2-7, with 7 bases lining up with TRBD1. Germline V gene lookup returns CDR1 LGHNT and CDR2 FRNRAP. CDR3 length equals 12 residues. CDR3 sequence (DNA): TGTGCTAGTGGTCAACTGGGACAGCGTAAGTCATTC. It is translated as CASGQLGQRKSF.

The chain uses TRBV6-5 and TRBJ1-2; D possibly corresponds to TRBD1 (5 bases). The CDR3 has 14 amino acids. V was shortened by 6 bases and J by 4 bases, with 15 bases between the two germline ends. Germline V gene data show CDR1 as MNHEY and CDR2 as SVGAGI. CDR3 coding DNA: TGTGCCAGCAGCCCCAACGGGGGTGGCTATGGCTACACCTTC. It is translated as CASSPNGGGYGYTF.

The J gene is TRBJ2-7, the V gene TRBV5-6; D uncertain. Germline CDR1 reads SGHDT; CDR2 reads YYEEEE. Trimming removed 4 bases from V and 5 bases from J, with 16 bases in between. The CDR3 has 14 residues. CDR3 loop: CASSPGPSWDEQYF. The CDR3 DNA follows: TGTGCCAGCAGCCCCGGACCGTCCTGGGACGAGCAGTACTTC.

The chain's CDR3 is CASSPDRATLTGELFF. In DNA, the CDR3 is TGCGCCAGCAGCCCCGACAGGGCGACCCTTACCGGGGAGCTGTTTTTT. The chain uses TRBV5-1 and TRBJ2-2; 7 bases align to TRBD1. Germline V gene lookup returns CDR1 SGHRS and CDR2 YFSETQ. V gave up 4 bases and J gave up 5 bases; unmatched junction bases: 11. The CDR3 has 16 amino acids.

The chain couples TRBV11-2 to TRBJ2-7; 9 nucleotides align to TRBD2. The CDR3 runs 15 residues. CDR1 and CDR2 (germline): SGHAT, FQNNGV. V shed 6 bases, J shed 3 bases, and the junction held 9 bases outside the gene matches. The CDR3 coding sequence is TGTGCCAGCAGTTTTGCGGGGGGGGCCTTCTACGAGCAGTACTTC. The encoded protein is CASSFAGGAFYEQYF.

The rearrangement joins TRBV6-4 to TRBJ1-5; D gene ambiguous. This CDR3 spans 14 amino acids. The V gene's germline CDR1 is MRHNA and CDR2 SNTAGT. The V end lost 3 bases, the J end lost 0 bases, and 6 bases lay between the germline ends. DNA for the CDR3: TGTGCCAGCAGTGAAGGGTATAGCAATCAGCCCCAGCATTTT. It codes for CASSEGYSNQPQHF.

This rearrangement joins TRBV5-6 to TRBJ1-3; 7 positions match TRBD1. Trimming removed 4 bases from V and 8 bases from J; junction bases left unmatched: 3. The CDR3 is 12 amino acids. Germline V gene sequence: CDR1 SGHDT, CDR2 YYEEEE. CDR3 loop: CASSLTGDTIYF. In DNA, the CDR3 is TGTGCCAGCAGCCTTACAGGGGACACCATATATTTT.

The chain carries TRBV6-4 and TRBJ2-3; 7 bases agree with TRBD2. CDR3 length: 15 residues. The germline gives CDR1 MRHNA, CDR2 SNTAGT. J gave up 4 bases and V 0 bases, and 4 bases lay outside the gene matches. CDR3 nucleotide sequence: TGTGCCAGCAGTGACTCGGGGGGGTCGGCAGATACGCAGTATTTT. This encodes CASSDSGGSADTQYF.

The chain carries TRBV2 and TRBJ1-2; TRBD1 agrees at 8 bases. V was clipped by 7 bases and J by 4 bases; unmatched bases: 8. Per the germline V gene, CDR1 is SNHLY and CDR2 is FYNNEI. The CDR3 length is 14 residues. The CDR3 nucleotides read TGTGCCAGCACCGAGACAGGGGCCTCCTATGGCTACACCTTC. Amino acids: CASTETGASYGYTF.

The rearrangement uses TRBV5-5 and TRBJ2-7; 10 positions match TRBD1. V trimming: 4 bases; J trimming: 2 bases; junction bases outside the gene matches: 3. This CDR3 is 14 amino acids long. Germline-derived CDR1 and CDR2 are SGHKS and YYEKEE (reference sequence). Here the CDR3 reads CASSHGQGAYEQYF. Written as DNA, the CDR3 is TGTGCCAGCAGCCATGGACAGGGGGCCTACGAGCAGTACTTC.

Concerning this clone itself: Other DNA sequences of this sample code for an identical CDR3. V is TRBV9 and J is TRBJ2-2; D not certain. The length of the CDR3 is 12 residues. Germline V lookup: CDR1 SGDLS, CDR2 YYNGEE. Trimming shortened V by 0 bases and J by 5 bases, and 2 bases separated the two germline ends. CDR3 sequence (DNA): TGTGCCAGCAGCGTAGGTACCGGGGAGCTGTTTTTT. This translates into CASSVGTGELFF. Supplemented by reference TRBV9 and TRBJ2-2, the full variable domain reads DSGVTQTPKHLITATGQRVTLRCSPRSGDLSVYWYQQSLDQGLQFLIQYYNGEERAKGNILERFSAQQFPDLHSELNLSSLELGDSALYFCASSVGTGELFFGEGSRLTVL.

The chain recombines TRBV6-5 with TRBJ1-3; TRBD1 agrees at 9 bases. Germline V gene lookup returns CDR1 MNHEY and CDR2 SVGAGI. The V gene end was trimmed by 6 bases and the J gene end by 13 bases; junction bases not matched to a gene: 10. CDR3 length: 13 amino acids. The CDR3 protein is CASRSTGGFGIYF. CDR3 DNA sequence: TGTGCCAGCAGATCGACAGGGGGGTTTGGGATATATTTT.

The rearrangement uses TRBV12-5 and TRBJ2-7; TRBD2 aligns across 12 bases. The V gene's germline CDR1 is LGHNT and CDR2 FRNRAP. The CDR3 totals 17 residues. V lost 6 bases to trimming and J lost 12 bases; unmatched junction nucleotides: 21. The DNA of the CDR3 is TGTGCTAGTGGGCTGCGTGGGGCCGGACTAGCGGGGCGCCGGGTGTACTTC. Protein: CASGLRGAGLAGRRVYF.

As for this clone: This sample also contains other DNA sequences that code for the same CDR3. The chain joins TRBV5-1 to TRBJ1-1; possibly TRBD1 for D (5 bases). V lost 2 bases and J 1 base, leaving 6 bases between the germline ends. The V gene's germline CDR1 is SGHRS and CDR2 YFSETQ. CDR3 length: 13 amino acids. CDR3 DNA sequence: TGCGCCAGCAGCTTCGACAGGAACACTGAAGCTTTCTTT. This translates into CASSFDRNTEAFF. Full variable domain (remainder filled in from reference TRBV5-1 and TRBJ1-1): KAGVTQTPRYLIKTRGQQVTLSCSPISGHRSVSWYQQTPGQGLQFLFEYFSETQRNKGNFPGRFSGRQFSNSRSEMNVSTLELGDSALYLCASSFDRNTEAFFGQGTRLTVV.

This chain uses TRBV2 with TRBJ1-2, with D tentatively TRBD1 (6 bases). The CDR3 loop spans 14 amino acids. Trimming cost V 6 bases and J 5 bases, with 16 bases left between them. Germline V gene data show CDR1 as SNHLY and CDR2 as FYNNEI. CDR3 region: CASRESTGRYGYTF. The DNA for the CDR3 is TGTGCCAGCAGAGAATCGACAGGAAGATATGGCTACACCTTC.